One and the same sample provided the 11 T cell receptor beta chains below, sequenced in a study of blood T cell repertoires in COVID-19. Only in-frame clones appear in the TCRdb table, and some are missing; sequencing was by immunoSEQ multiplex PCR. The table records 150,000 to 200,000 clones, 81% of them present only once. The sample consisted of peripheral blood. The receptors derive from a woman aged 40-49 years with COVID-19, enrolled during active disease.

The chain joins TRBV5-4 to TRBJ1-2, with TRBD1 as a possible D gene (5 bases). The ends were cut back, 4 bases at V and 5 bases at J, with 15 bases in the middle. Germline values: CDR1 SGHNT, CDR2 YYREEE (reference sequence). The length of the CDR3 is 14 residues. The CDR3 loop is CASSRKTAVYGYTF. The CDR3 DNA is TGTGCCAGCAGCCGTAAGACAGCCGTATATGGCTACACCTTC.

J is TRBJ2-5 and V is TRBV27; D is possibly TRBD2 (5 bases). This CDR3 is built from 14 residues. V gave up 6 bases and J gave up 7 bases, with 18 bases separating them. Germline V lookup: CDR1 MNHEY, CDR2 SMNVEV (reference sequence). The CDR3 nucleotides read TGTGCCAGCAGCCCCTTCGGACCCGGAGGGACCCAGTACTTC. Translated: CASSPFGPGGTQYF.

The V call is TRBV29-1, the J call TRBJ2-1; D ambiguous. CDR1 and CDR2 (germline): SQVTM, ANQGSEA. Trimming took off 8 bases at V and 4 bases at J, with 9 bases between the two ends. CDR3 length equals 11 residues. The CDR3 DNA follows: TGCAGCACCGACACTTACAATGAGCAGTTCTTC. Protein sequence: CSTDTYNEQFF.

The genes are TRBV28 and TRBJ1-2, with D unresolved. The germline V and J ends were trimmed by 1 base and 4 bases, with 10 bases remaining between them. CDR3 length equals 14 residues. Germline V gene data show CDR1 as MDHEN and CDR2 as SYDVKM. The CDR3 protein is CASSLYSRPYGYTF. The CDR3 DNA reads as TGTGCCAGCAGTTTATATAGTCGCCCCTATGGCTACACCTTC.

The V gene is TRBV2, the J gene TRBJ2-7, with 13 bases fitting TRBD2. This CDR3 spans 16 amino acids. CDR1 is SNHLY, CDR2 FYNNEI, per germline. The trim removed 5 bases at V and 3 bases at J, leaving 7 bases unmatched. DNA of the CDR3: TGTGCCAGCAGTTTAAGGACTAGCGGGAGTTTCTACGAGCAGTACTTC. Residues: CASSLRTSGSFYEQYF.

The genes are TRBV24-1 and TRBJ2-1; 8 bases are shared with TRBD1. Germline V gene data show CDR1 as KGHDR and CDR2 as SFDVKD. The V gene end was trimmed by 3 bases and the J gene end by 8 bases; junction bases not matched to a gene: 14. The CDR3 has 17 amino acids. CDR3 loop: CATSDAVARGLRDEQFF. The CDR3 DNA is TGTGCCACCAGTGATGCCGTGGCCAGGGGGCTTCGGGATGAGCAGTTCTTC.

The chain employs TRBV6-5 and TRBJ1-1; TRBD1 aligns across 7 bases. Germline CDR1 is MNHEY and CDR2 is SVGAGI. The CDR3 has 12 residues. The junction had 11 bases not matched to a gene; V was cut back by 8 bases and J by 11 bases. The CDR3 spells CASSGDSSEAFF. In nucleotides, the CDR3 is TGTGCCAGCTCGGGGGACAGCTCGGAGGCTTTCTTT.

The V and J genes are TRBV6-5 and TRBJ1-2, with TRBD1 matching 8 bases. The germline V gene encodes CDR1 MNHEY and CDR2 SVGAGI. The CDR3 length is 13 residues. Unmatched junction bases numbered 6, after V lost 6 bases and J lost 6 bases. CDR3 coding DNA: TGTGCCAGCAGGGACAGGGATTTGAATGGCTACACCTTC. Translated: CASRDRDLNGYTF.

The chain is built from TRBV10-2 and TRBJ2-3; D uncertain. CDR1 and CDR2 from the germline V gene are WSHSY and SAAADI. The germline V and J ends were trimmed by 2 bases and 0 bases, with 6 bases remaining between them. This CDR3 contains 14 residues. The CDR3: CASSEVPSTDTQYF. CDR3 coding DNA: TGCGCCAGCAGTGAGGTCCCTAGCACAGATACGCAGTATTTT.

The chain is built from TRBV7-2 and TRBJ2-3; TRBD2 matches at 7 bases. The V and J ends lost 7 bases and 2 bases, in that order; junction bases with no gene match: 6. This CDR3 spans 14 amino acids. Germline CDR1 reads SGHTA; CDR2 reads FQGNSA. The CDR3 DNA follows: TGTGCCAGCACCCGGGACTATTCCACAGATACGCAGTATTTT. The encoded protein is CASTRDYSTDTQYF.

This clone showed up just a few times. One junction end does not reproduce the germline sequence, and a read error may be involved. This chain joins TRBV3-1 (or the pseudogene TRBV3-2) and TRBJ1-6, with D tentatively TRBD1 (5 bases). The CDR3 is 14 amino acids. Germline V gene lookup returns CDR1 LGHDT and CDR2 YNNKEL (reference sequence). The CDR3, as DNA: TGTGCCAGCAGGCAAGGACACCATAATTCACCCCTCCACTTT. The encoded protein is CASRQGHHNSPLHF.